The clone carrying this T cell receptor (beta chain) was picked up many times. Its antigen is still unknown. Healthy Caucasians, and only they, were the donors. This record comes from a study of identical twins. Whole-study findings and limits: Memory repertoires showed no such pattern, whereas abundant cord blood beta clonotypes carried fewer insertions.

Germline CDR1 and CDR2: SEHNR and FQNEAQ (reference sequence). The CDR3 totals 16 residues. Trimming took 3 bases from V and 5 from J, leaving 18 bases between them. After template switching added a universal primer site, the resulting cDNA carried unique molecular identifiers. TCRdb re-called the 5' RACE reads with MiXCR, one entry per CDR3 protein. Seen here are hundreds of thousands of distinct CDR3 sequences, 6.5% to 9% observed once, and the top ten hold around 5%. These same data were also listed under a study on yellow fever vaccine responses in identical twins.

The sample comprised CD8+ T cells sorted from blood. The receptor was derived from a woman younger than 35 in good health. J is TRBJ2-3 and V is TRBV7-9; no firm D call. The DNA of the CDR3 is TGTGCCAGCAGCTTTTCGGTTTGGCAGACCCAAGATACGCAGTATTTT. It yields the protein CASSFSVWQTQDTQYF.